This T cell receptor beta chain is from a study of human T cells and chemical hapten exposure (dated by TCRdb to the early 2020s). Regarding the research as a whole: For sensitization, 2% DPC in acetone was applied to a 2 cm by 2 cm area of upper inner arm skin. Blood samples were taken from patients before sensitization (week 0) and then at 2, 6 and about 24 weeks after DPC sensitization. Libraries were pooled for sequencing, and per-sample TCR yields varied mainly because of small differences in library volumes within the pool. Alopecia areata with under or over 50% scalp involvement, alopecia totalis and alopecia universalis were represented in the patient cohort, which was mostly female. Peripheral blood TCR repertoire changes were tracked in vivo in alopecia patients during primary and secondary sensitization to the hapten diphenylcyclopropenone (DPC). Nearly 30 alopecia patients provided blood for TCR sequencing at one to four time points (pre-sensitization, 2, 6 and 24 weeks). Throughout the study period of about 25 weeks, patients also received therapeutic DPC doses to the scalp every week. Patch testing on the upper back used Finn chambers containing 0.01% DPC, with scoring done after 6 days according to International Contact Dermatitis Research Group standards.

The sample's time point, from its label and the paper: patch test 2, 6 weeks after DPC sensitization. This specimen's treatment or condition label, interpreted: therapeutic diphenylcyclopropenone sensitization with weekly scalp DPC. At every patch-test visit, the blood draw took place before the patch test was put on. Patients were considered eligible if aged 18 to 70, diagnosed with alopecia and deemed suitable for DPC therapy, and patients were excluded if pregnant. Total RNA was isolated from unfractionated whole blood collected in Tempus Blood RNA tubes. The library was obtained by RACE. Sequenced on a NextSeq 500. During library preparation, unique molecular identifiers were attached to individual cDNA molecules so that TCRs could be counted in a quantitative, reproducible way. From each blood RNA sample, both TCR alpha and TCR beta chains were sequenced. As for the authors' bioinformatics: A median of around 100,000 TCRs per sample was observed, with a range of about 23,224 to 690,600. V, J and CDR3 annotation of the TCR reads was carried out using the Decombinator software suite. For the PS versus PT1 abundance plots, all samples were subsampled to the same number of TCRs (28,000). Expanded TCRs were defined as absent before sensitization and observed at least eight times at the 2-week time point. TCRdb's own reprocessing of the public reads used fastp at Q25 and MiXCR and kept productive beta chains. Rows are unified per CDR3 protein, each entry keeping the most common DNA and genes. These V and J calls are TCRdb output, not the study's own analysis. In all, the sample holds under 450,000 distinct CDR3 sequences, and over 6% of those were seen once. Around 5.6% of the sample goes to the ten largest clones.

The germline V gene (reference sequence) provides CDR1 LNHDA and CDR2 SQIVND. The CDR3 numbers 12 residues from cysteine through phenylalanine. The kept DNA is CDR3 alone, 36 bases in frame from the first base. V is clipped by 3 bases and J by 13 bases, and the sequence between their germline boundaries is 13 bases long. This clonotype has a count of ten or more. It lacks a known antigen. No base quality values were provided; no much bigger clone lies one nucleotide off. Broader findings and caveats from the paper: Alopecia, a presumed autoimmune disease, was present in all patients, so the immune response of the patients might differ from that of healthy individuals. Compared with pre-sensitization or healthy control sets, expanded TCRs formed significantly more large CDR3 similarity clusters, which is consistent with antigen-driven responses. DPC sensitization did not change the number of TCRs with a frequency above 1 in 1000, and there was no evidence of changes in global repertoire structure. The number of PT1 expanded TCRs positively correlated with patch test score, significant at thresholds 8, 16 and 32 but not 4. After repeated subsampling, changes were observed in the strength of the expansion versus patch-test correlation and in the threshold at which the correlation became significant.

The rearrangement combines TRBV19 with TRBJ2-1; the D gene cannot be named for sure. Source: whole blood, taken in connection with sensitization to the hapten diphenylcyclopropenone (DPC). The origin of this receptor is a woman between 18 and 29 years old with alopecia areata. Some clones in this sample may be carry-over from other donors' samples. The CDR3 sequence is CASSISPGPQFF. Read as DNA, the sequence is TGTGCCAGTAGTATCTCCCCGGGCCCCCAGTTCTTC.